This T cell receptor beta chain was captured in a study of T cell repertoires in cytomegalovirus infection. For the study at large: Well-studied HLA-B-restricted CMV epitopes were used in the study alongside recently identified HLA-C-restricted ones. Both CMV infection and a matching HLA type were indicated by public TCR beta signatures. Study-level findings and limits: CMV carriers with the relevant HLA were identified by cumulative public TCR beta family frequency.

Germline values: CDR1 MNHEY, CDR2 SMNVEV (reference sequence). The CDR3 consists of 14 residues. With V trimmed by 3 bases and J by 2 bases, 2 bases remained unmatched. TCRdb re-called the reads with MiXCR, one entry per CDR3 protein. Altogether tens of thousands of distinct CDR3 sequences are present, around 20% being singletons, with the ten largest covering around 80%. This clonotype was counted between two and nine times. Its target is not known. The chain couples TRBV27 to TRBJ2-7, with 9 bases fitting TRBD1. This clonotype was sampled from a human donor in good health (CMV status not recorded). Some clones in this sample may be carry-over from other donors' samples. Sequences were derived from CD8+ T cells from cultured PBMCs, sampled from culture after CMV antigen stimulation. The CDR3 region is CASSLGTGPYEQYF. The CDR3 DNA sequence: TGTGCCAGCAGTTTGGGGACAGGGCCCTACGAGCAGTACTTC.